The clone carrying this T cell receptor beta chain was seen ten or more times. Its antigen is unidentified. These data come from a study of T-cell reconstitution after alpha-beta-depleted transplantation in children. Germline CDR1 is MNHEY and CDR2 is SVGAGI. The CDR3 consists of 16 residues. V lost 2 bases, J lost 0 bases, and 11 bases lay in between. Construction of the TCRbeta library involved unique molecular identifiers. TCRdb processed the PCR reads anew with MiXCR; each CDR3 protein has one entry. The sample contains hundreds of thousands of distinct CDR3 sequences, around 13% of which appear only once. Findings and caveats of the study: Two months or so post-transplant, alpha-beta T cells reportedly derived from several hundred expanded graft clones. Some patients owed their high day-60 TCRbeta diversity to surviving recipient T cells and thymic progenitors. T-cell counts and diversity at one year following transplant were attributed mainly to newly produced T cells.

This clonotype was obtained from a girl aged 2 to 9 with congenital amegakaryocytic thrombocytopenia, due to receive a stem cell transplant. The sample was PBMCs, taken before TCRalphabeta/CD19-depleted stem cell transplant. V gene TRBV6-5 combines with J gene TRBJ2-4, with D possibly being TRBD1 or TRBD2 (6 bases each). DNA of the CDR3: TGTGCCAGCAGTTACGGAGGGACACAAGCCAAAAACATTCAGTACTTC. This translates into CASSYGGTQAKNIQYF.